This TCR beta chain was retrieved from a study of blood T cell repertoires in COVID-19. Study as a whole: Acute and convalescent COVID-19 samples came from the United States, Italy and Spain. The cDNA or gDNA used as material had been derived from T cells, B-cell-depleted T cells, or PBMCs.

Authors' data handling: Scientists estimated how many nucleated cells there were by amplifying reference gene primers. Clones were read by immunoSEQ multiplex PCR, and TCRdb kept only the in-frame ones, dropping some. V and J calls and clone size are those listed in that table; D and trimming were worked out from the DNA. Here the sample spans under 500,000 clones, about 89% being singletons. The trim removed 2 bases at V and 2 bases at J, leaving 11 bases unmatched. Per the germline V gene, CDR1 is GTSNPN and CDR2 is SVGIG (reference sequence). The CDR3 is 17 amino acids. The receptor was isolated from a woman in her 30s with acute or convalescent COVID-19. The chain joins TRBV30 to TRBJ2-3; TRBD2 aligns across 9 bases. Sequenced material: peripheral blood. The CDR3 sequence is CAWSTGFSGGVTDTQYF. In nucleotides, the CDR3 is TGTGCCTGGAGTACAGGGTTTAGCGGGGGCGTCACAGATACGCAGTATTTT.